A selection of T cell receptor beta chains follows, all from one sample in a study of human T cells and chemical hapten exposure. TCRdb recomputed calls from the RACE reads with MiXCR, one row per CDR3 protein. The sample shows some 250,000 distinct CDR3 sequences, 7.5% to 8% of them seen only once. Source: whole blood, taken in connection with sensitization to the hapten diphenylcyclopropenone (DPC). The receptors stem from a man aged 18 to 35 with alopecia areata. Some clones in this sample may be carry-over from other donors' samples. Each CDR3 is given with its conserved first and last residue. A D gene is named only where the DNA matches it firmly. For some rows the clone size is stated as once, few or many, or as a class when expanded; others skip it.

v_gene,d_gene,j_gene,abundance,CDR3aa,CDR3nt
TRBV6-6,TRBD1,TRBJ2-7,few,CASSTDRGSNEQYF,TGTGCCAGCAGTACCGACAGGGGTTCCAACGAGCAGTACTTC
TRBV6-2/TRBV6-3,TRBD1,TRBJ1-5,.,CASSPSPFRGNSNQPQHF,TGTGCCAGCAGCCCATCCCCTTTCAGGGGGAATAGCAATCAGCCCCAGCATTTT
TRBV20-1,.,TRBJ1-6,.,CSARGGGSYNSPLHF,TGCAGTGCTAGAGGGGGGGGCTCCTATAATTCACCCCTCCACTTT
TRBV7-6,.,TRBJ2-7,.,CASSPPLQGGEQYF,TGTGCCAGCAGCCCCCCTCTACAGGGAGGTGAGCAGTACTTC
TRBV4-1,.,TRBJ1-5,.,CASSRYLAGGREPQHF,TGCGCCAGCAGCCGTTATCTGGCTGGGGGCAGGGAGCCCCAGCATTTT
TRBV9,.,TRBJ1-1,.,CASSLRGDGNTEAFF,TGTGCCAGCAGTCTGCGGGGGGACGGGAACACTGAAGCTTTCTTT
TRBV12-3/TRBV12-4,TRBD1,TRBJ2-2,few,CASRPGTGAGELFF,TGTGCCAGCAGACCCGGGACAGGGGCCGGGGAGCTGTTTTTT
TRBV6-2/TRBV6-3,.,TRBJ2-2,many,CASRTGTKGTGELFF,TGTGCCAGCAGAACCGGGACAAAAGGCACCGGGGAGCTGTTTTTT
TRBV5-6,.,TRBJ2-7,.,CASSLSWDREQYF,TGTGCCAGCAGCCTTTCTTGGGATCGCGAGCAGTACTTC
TRBV7-9,.,TRBJ2-1,few,CASSSEDAANHHEQFF,TGTGCCAGCAGCTCGGAGGACGCTGCCAATCACCATGAGCAGTTCTTC
TRBV6-2/TRBV6-3,.,TRBJ1-6,few,CASSLEGPYSPLHF,TGTGCCAGCAGTTTGGAGGGGCCGTATTCACCCCTCCACTTT
TRBV20-1,.,TRBJ1-1,few,CSARVALGAFF,TGCAGTGCTAGAGTAGCTTTGGGTGCTTTCTTT
TRBV10-3,.,TRBJ1-5,.,CAISERRDVGQPQHF,TGTGCCATCAGTGAACGCAGGGACGTGGGGCAGCCCCAGCATTTT
TRBV5-1,TRBD1,TRBJ1-1,many,CASTLSPFDRVNEAFF,TGCGCCAGCACCCTCTCCCCTTTCGACAGGGTTAATGAAGCTTTCTTT
TRBV2,.,TRBJ1-2,.,CASSAGVSYGYTF,TGTGCCAGCAGTGCAGGGGTGAGCTATGGCTACACCTTC
TRBV28,.,TRBJ2-1,many,CASSLKWAGVPVEQFF,TGTGCCAGCAGTTTAAAGTGGGCAGGGGTCCCGGTTGAGCAGTTCTTC
TRBV6-5,TRBD1,TRBJ1-6,.,CASSGGTASSYNSPLHF,TGTGCCAGCAGTGGGGGGACAGCTAGCTCCTATAATTCACCCCTCCACTTT
TRBV10-3,.,TRBJ1-5,many,CAISPGVGNQPQHF,TGTGCCATCAGCCCAGGGGTTGGGAATCAGCCCCAGCATTTT
TRBV7-8,.,TRBJ1-5,few,CASSLAQRNQPQHF,TGTGCCAGCAGCTTAGCTCAGCGGAATCAGCCCCAGCATTTT
TRBV7-9,TRBD2,TRBJ2-2,many,CASSLSGENTGELFF,TGTGCCAGCAGCTTAAGCGGGGAGAACACCGGGGAGCTGTTTTTT
TRBV7-9,TRBD1,TRBJ2-6,.,CASSFRGPLSGANVLTF,TGTGCCAGCAGCTTCAGGGGGCCCCTATCTGGGGCCAACGTCCTGACTTTC
TRBV11-2,TRBD1,TRBJ2-3,many,CASRPGQASDTQYF,TGTGCCAGCAGGCCGGGACAGGCATCAGATACGCAGTATTTT
TRBV9,.,TRBJ2-3,.,CASSVSSFDTQYF,TGTGCCAGCAGCGTATCTAGCTTCGATACGCAGTATTTT
TRBV20-1,TRBD1,TRBJ2-7,many,CSAEGQGGYEQYF,TGCAGTGCTGAGGGACAGGGGGGTTACGAGCAGTACTTC
TRBV2,.,TRBJ1-5,.,CASSEQGINQPQHF,TGTGCCAGCAGTGAACAGGGTATCAATCAGCCCCAGCATTTT
TRBV29-1,TRBD2,TRBJ2-1,many,CSVEDWAGGSYNEQFF,TGCAGCGTTGAAGATTGGGCGGGGGGTTCCTACAATGAGCAGTTCTTC
TRBV20-1,.,TRBJ1-2,.,CSASRQGLNYGYTF,TGCAGTGCTAGCAGGCAGGGACTAAACTATGGCTACACCTTC
TRBV12-5,TRBD2,TRBJ2-2,few,CASGLASGGWNTGELFF,TGTGCTAGTGGTTTGGCTAGCGGGGGCTGGAACACCGGGGAGCTGTTTTTT
TRBV7-2,.,TRBJ2-1,many,CASSLGLFNEQFF,TGTGCCAGCAGCTTAGGACTGTTCAATGAGCAGTTCTTC
TRBV11-1,TRBD1,TRBJ2-3,many,CASSPGTGGVGTDTQYF,TGTGCCAGCAGCCCCGGGACAGGGGGTGTGGGCACAGATACGCAGTATTTT
TRBV6-2/TRBV6-3,.,TRBJ1-2,few,CASYPGRHFYGYTF,TGTGCCAGCTACCCGGGGCGGCACTTCTATGGCTACACCTTC
TRBV4-1,.,TRBJ1-6,.,CASSPGGTSSYNSPLHF,TGCGCCAGCAGCCCCGGCGGGACCAGCTCCTATAATTCACCCCTCCACTTT
TRBV9,.,TRBJ1-6,few,CASSVNQLSPLHF,TGTGCCAGCAGCGTTAATCAGTTATCACCCCTCCACTTT
TRBV6-1,.,TRBJ1-6,.,CASRTQGVGPPLHF,TGTGCCAGCAGGACCCAGGGTGTAGGCCCACCCCTCCACTTT
TRBV4-1,.,TRBJ2-5,.,CASSQAQGAHTQETQYF,TGCGCCAGCAGCCAAGCGCAAGGGGCGCATACCCAAGAGACCCAGTACTTC
TRBV28,TRBD1,TRBJ2-2,few,CASSLLGRGFTGELFF,TGTGCCAGCAGTTTGTTGGGCAGGGGGTTTACCGGGGAGCTGTTTTTT
TRBV5-5,.,TRBJ2-3,.,CASSLGSGSSTDTQYF,TGTGCCAGCAGCTTGGGTTCCGGCAGCAGCACAGATACGCAGTATTTT
TRBV7-6,TRBD2,TRBJ2-5,.,CASSLPGTTLDQYF,TGTGCCAGCAGTTTACCTGGGACTACGCTCGACCAGTACTTC
TRBV11-2,.,TRBJ2-2,few,CASSATWGPGELFF,TGTGCCAGCAGCGCCACGTGGGGGCCCGGGGAGCTGTTTTTT
TRBV12-3/TRBV12-4,.,TRBJ1-2,.,CASSVGGGRHNYGYTF,TGTGCCAGCAGTGTCGGCGGGGGACGTCATAACTATGGCTACACCTTC
TRBV21-1,.,TRBJ1-5,.,CAADREGNQPQHF,TGTGCCGCGGACAGGGAGGGAAATCAGCCCCAGCATTTT
TRBV12-3/TRBV12-4,.,TRBJ1-2,many,CASSLSLGRAYGYTF,TGTGCCAGCAGTTTATCCCTTGGGCGAGCCTATGGCTACACCTTC
TRBV9,.,TRBJ1-5,many,CASSLQGSNQPQHF,TGTGCCAGCAGTTTACAGGGCAGCAATCAGCCCCAGCATTTT
TRBV5-4,.,TRBJ2-3,.,CASSLGQGNPDTQYF,TGTGCCAGCAGCTTGGGCCAGGGGAACCCTGATACGCAGTATTTT
TRBV7-9,TRBD2,TRBJ2-3,many,CASSLIAGGNLSTDTQYF,TGTGCCAGCAGCTTAATAGCGGGGGGGAACTTATCCACAGATACGCAGTATTTT
TRBV20-1,.,TRBJ1-6,few,CSARVRGGYNSPLHF,TGCAGTGCTAGAGTAAGAGGGGGCTATAATTCACCCCTCCACTTT
TRBV4-2,.,TRBJ2-5,.,CASSRTWAGTETQYF,TGTGCCAGCAGCCGGACGTGGGCGGGGACAGAGACCCAGTACTTC
TRBV5-1,.,TRBJ2-3,few,CASSSTNYYTDTQYF,TGCGCCAGCAGCTCGACCAATTACTACACAGATACGCAGTATTTT
TRBV9,.,TRBJ1-1,many,CASSVAGARGGTEAFF,TGTGCCAGCAGCGTAGCTGGGGCCAGAGGAGGAACTGAAGCTTTCTTT
TRBV12-3/TRBV12-4,.,TRBJ1-4,few,CASSSTGSLNEKLFF,TGTGCCAGCAGTTCGACAGGTTCACTTAATGAAAAACTGTTTTTT
TRBV28,TRBD1,TRBJ2-5,few,CASSLPGQGEETQYF,TGTGCCAGCAGTTTACCCGGACAGGGGGAAGAGACCCAGTACTTC
TRBV6-5,.,TRBJ1-3,once,CASSYSMGIGNTIYF,TGTGCCAGCAGTTACTCGATGGGCATTGGAAACACCATATATTTT